This T cell receptor (beta chain) was identified during a study of T cells in Graves' hyperthyroidism and ophthalmopathy. RNA transcripts were the template for amplifying TCR beta CDR3 regions. TCR CDR3 underwent first-round RT-PCR with the HTBI primer set. TCRdb analysed the multiplex PCR reads with MiXCR anew, one entry per CDR3 protein. The data hold about 550,000 distinct CDR3 sequences, with less than 25% observed a single time. This clonotype was seen ten or more times. The germline V gene encodes CDR1 ENHRY and CDR2 SYGVKD. The CDR3 extends over 16 amino acids. Trimming stripped 0 bases from V and 6 bases from J, with 14 bases between.

Sequencing input: blood. This clonotype was sampled from a young man with Graves' hyperthyroidism. This chain uses TRBV10-3 with TRBJ2-2; the D call may be TRBD1 or TRBD2 (5 bases each). Here the CDR3 reads CAISESRDRYPGELFF. CDR3 DNA: TGTGCCATCAGTGAGTCCCGGGACCGATACCCCGGGGAGCTGTTTTTT.